This T cell receptor beta chain was identified during a study of CD8 T cells in ankylosing spondylitis (dated by TCRdb to the late 2010s). Concerning the study at large: The study profiled T cell receptor beta repertoires in healthy donors and ankylosing spondylitis patients to find disease-linked TCR variants. In total, the full study cohort was made up of approximately 99 healthy donors and 25 to 30 ankylosing spondylitis patients. Peripheral blood samples were taken, and synovial fluid was additionally collected from ankylosing spondylitis patients.

On this clonotype: It lacks a known antigen. No quality values exist for individual bases; no much larger clone is one base distant.

Instrument used: Illumina HiSeq 2500. TCR beta libraries were prepared by quantitative 5'-RACE with molecular barcodes. The authors processed their data as follows. A new computational method based on a probabilistic model of VDJ rearrangement was used to identify disease-linked TCR variants. In TCRdb, the public reads were trimmed at Q25 with fastp and aligned with MiXCR, with productive beta chains retained. Each CDR3 protein gets just one entry, which takes the most common genes and DNA from the rows behind it. The V and J calls come from TCRdb's annotation, not from the publication. The sample table records hundreds of thousands of distinct CDR3 sequences; 17% of these occur just once. Jointly, the top ten make up approximately 0.97% of the sample. What the authors observed across the whole study: Blood from ankylosing spondylitis patients appeared to be characterized by a TCR beta motif composed of eight or nine highly homologous amino acid variants. In peripheral blood, the disease-linked clones were found at relatively low frequencies and had a CD8+ phenotype. The disease-linked clones were reported as significantly enriched in matched synovial fluid samples from ankylosing spondylitis patients. Some motif variants were previously reported in synovial fluid and blood of reactive arthritis patients, suggesting common disease-initiation mechanisms.

CDR1 is given as SGHRS and CDR2 as YFSETQ, both from the germline V gene. Taken from cysteine to phenylalanine, the CDR3 has 17 residues. Only the CDR3 region is kept as DNA, spanning 51 bases read in frame from base 1. The V end loses 4 bases and the J end loses 8 bases, and a stretch of 27 bases separates them. Sequencing used blood, either unsorted or a sorted T cell fraction (not recorded which). The receptor's source is a male donor with ankylosing spondylitis. The rearrangement joined TRBV5-1 to TRBJ1-1, and possibly TRBD1, on 6 matching bases. The nucleotides are TGCGCCAGCAGCAGCCTACAGGGAGTGGTGGGAGTCGAGGAAGCTTTCTTT. Translation gives CASSSLQGVVGVEEAFF.